A single sample gave rise to the 29 T cell receptor beta chains below, sequenced in a study of PD-1 blockade in classical Hodgkin lymphoma. Sequencing used immunoSEQ multiplex PCR; TCRdb keeps in-frame clones, though not all of them. The repertoire holds 20,000 to 25,000 clones, with about 74% as singletons. The patients all showed relapse after autologous stem cell transplantation, while their brentuximab vedotin exposure varied. The sequencing here drew on peripheral blood mononuclear cells (PBMCs), taken before the second cycle of nivolumab. The source of these receptors is a human donor with classical Hodgkin lymphoma.

The V gene is TRBV4-3, the J gene TRBJ2-1, with a tentative D call TRBD2 (6 bases). Germline lookup yields CDR1 LGHNA and CDR2 YSLEER. V gave up 0 bases and J gave up 5 bases, with 11 bases separating them. This CDR3 contains 15 residues. The CDR3 coding sequence is TGCGCCAGCAGCCAAGATGGGATAGCGGACAATGAGCAGTTCTTC. It yields the protein CASSQDGIADNEQFF.

The chain combines TRBV28 with TRBJ2-6, with D perhaps TRBD1 (5 bases). This CDR3 comprises 13 residues. Trimming took 7 bases from V and 5 from J, leaving 9 bases between them. Per germline, CDR1 MDHEN and CDR2 SYDVKM. CDR3 in DNA: TGTGCCAGCACACCAGGGTGGGCCAACGTCCTGACTTTC. This gives the protein CASTPGWANVLTF.

The CDR3 coding sequence is TGTGCCAGCAGTTCCGGGACACTTCACACCGGGGAGCTGTTTTTT. Residues: CASSSGTLHTGELFF. This chain links TRBV6-5 with TRBJ2-2; maybe TRBD1 (6 bases). With 4 bases removed from V and 3 bases from J, the gap between germline ends came to 12 bases. Germline CDR1 MNHEY, CDR2 SVGAGI. CDR3 length: 15 residues.

This CDR3 reads CASSLPSTGGGNQPQHF. In nucleotides, the CDR3 is TGTGCCAGCAGCTTACCCTCGACAGGGGGCGGCAATCAGCCCCAGCATTTT. This chain links TRBV7-6 with TRBJ1-5; 10 bases agree with TRBD1. The CDR3 is 17 amino acids. CDR1 is SGHVS, CDR2 FNYEAQ, per germline. V shed 2 bases, J shed 2 bases, and the junction held 6 bases outside the gene matches.

The rearrangement joins TRBV27 to TRBJ2-7; TRBD1 matches 8 bases. After removal of 6 bases from V and 5 bases from J, the junction contained 6 bases not matched to a gene. This CDR3 has 13 amino acids. The germline V gene has CDR1 MNHEY and CDR2 SMNVEV (reference sequence). The CDR3 bases are TGTGCCAGCAGGATGACAGGGGCAAACGAGCAGTACTTC. Protein: CASRMTGANEQYF.

The table lists this clone with a count of one. The chain has TRBV7-8 and TRBJ2-2, with 10 bases lining up with TRBD2. The ends lost 0 bases at V and 1 base at J; junction bases unmatched: 5. Germline V CDR1 and CDR2: SGHVS, FQNEAQ. This CDR3 region has 18 residues. CDR3 in amino acids: CASSLAPAGGWNTGELFF. The CDR3 DNA reads TGTGCCAGCAGCTTAGCTCCAGCGGGAGGGTGGAACACCGGGGAGCTGTTTTTT.

The chain links TRBV28 to TRBJ2-3, with TRBD2 matching over 14 bases. The CDR3 is 18 amino acids. The V gene's germline CDR1 is MDHEN and CDR2 SYDVKM. Unmatched junction bases numbered 11, after V lost 4 bases and J lost 5 bases. The CDR3 reads CASSSTAGLAGDEDTQYF. CDR3 DNA sequence: TGTGCCAGCAGTTCGACCGCGGGACTAGCGGGAGACGAAGATACGCAGTATTTT.

The CDR3 coding sequence is TGTGCCAGCAGTTTGGCAGGGGCCTTCAATCAGCCCCAGCATTTT. It specifies CASSLAGAFNQPQHF. The chain employs TRBV27 and TRBJ1-5, with D perhaps TRBD1 (6 bases). The CDR3 has 15 residues. Between the trimmed V and J ends, which lost 3 bases and 3 bases, there was a span of 12 bases. Germline lookup yields CDR1 MNHEY and CDR2 SMNVEV (reference sequence).

The J gene is TRBJ2-1, the V gene TRBV7-3; 11 bases align to TRBD2. The CDR3 is 14 residues long. The germline gives CDR1 SGHTA, CDR2 FQGTGA. The junction had 3 bases not matched to a gene; V was cut back by 4 bases and J by 7 bases. CDR3 DNA: TGTGCCAGCAGCTCGGGACTAGCGGCAAATGAGCAGTTCTTC. Its protein product is CASSSGLAANEQFF.

The gene calls are TRBV4-3 and TRBJ2-3; the D is unclear. CDR1 is LGHNA and CDR2 is YSLEER in the germline V gene. Trimming removed 0 bases from V and 0 bases from J, with 4 bases in between. This CDR3 comprises 14 residues. This CDR3 reads CASSQDASTDTQYF. As DNA, the CDR3 is TGCGCCAGCAGCCAAGATGCGAGCACAGATACGCAGTATTTT.

This clone was counted a single time. The chain has TRBV6-5 and TRBJ2-7; 10 nucleotides agree with TRBD2. This CDR3 has 16 amino acids. V was pared by 0 bases and J by 2 bases, with 4 bases of the junction left unmatched. CDR1 and CDR2 (germline): MNHEY, SVGAGI. The CDR3 loop is CASSYSGAGGPYEQYF. In nucleotides, the CDR3 is TGTGCCAGCAGTTACTCGGGAGCGGGAGGGCCCTACGAGCAGTACTTC.

This clone was counted only a few times. The chain employs TRBV6-6 and TRBJ2-1; no definite D call. This CDR3 is 12 amino acids long. Germline-derived CDR1 and CDR2 are MNHNY and SVGAGI (reference sequence). The V and J ends lost 3 bases and 7 bases respectively, with 7 bases between them. The CDR3 sequence is CASSYSRNEQFF. CDR3 DNA: TGTGCCAGCAGTTATTCGAGGAATGAGCAGTTCTTC.

The gene calls are TRBV4-1 and TRBJ1-2; 10 bases match TRBD1. The CDR3 length is 14 residues. With V trimmed by 2 bases and J by 9 bases, 6 bases remained unmatched. Germline V gene lookup returns CDR1 MGHRA and CDR2 YSYEKL. DNA of the CDR3: TGCGCCAGCAGCCAACTGGGACAGGGGAAAAGCTACACCTTC. It codes for CASSQLGQGKSYTF.

The rearrangement joins TRBV11-3 to TRBJ2-1; 9 bases fit TRBD2. V trimming: 3 bases; J trimming: 13 bases; junction bases outside the gene matches: 4. Germline CDR1 reads SGHNT; CDR2 reads YENEEA. This CDR3 contains 12 residues. CDR3 nucleotide sequence: TGTGCCAGCAGCTTTGCGGGAGGGCCCCAGTTCTTC. As protein: CASSFAGGPQFF.

The chain joins TRBV28 to TRBJ2-3; TRBD1 matches at 9 bases. The length of the CDR3 is 15 residues. With V trimmed by 4 bases and J by 2 bases, 4 bases remained unmatched. CDR1 and CDR2 from the germline V gene are MDHEN and SYDVKM. Written as DNA, the CDR3 is TGTGCCAGCAGTTATGACAGGGGGAACACAGATACGCAGTATTTT. It is translated as CASSYDRGNTDTQYF. Looking up the rest from reference TRBV28 and TRBJ2-3 gives the full variable domain: DVKVTQSSRYLVKRTGEKVFLECVQDMDHENMFWYRQDPGLGLRLIYFSYDVKMKEKGDIPEGYSVSREKKERFSLILESASTNQTSMYLCASSYDRGNTDTQYFGPGTRLTVL.

The V call is TRBV5-1, the J call TRBJ1-1, with D uncertain. Per the germline V gene, CDR1 is SGHRS and CDR2 is YFSETQ. V was shortened by 7 bases and J by 1 base, with 14 bases between the two germline ends. This CDR3 has 14 residues. The CDR3 loop is CASARDAQNTEAFF. CDR3 DNA: TGCGCCAGCGCCCGGGATGCACAGAACACTGAAGCTTTCTTT.

This sequence joins TRBV7-2 and TRBJ2-3; the match to TRBD2 covers 12 bases. The CDR3 runs to 17 residues. Trimming at V came to 0 bases and at J to 1 base, leaving 2 bases not matched to a gene. The germline gives CDR1 SGHTA, CDR2 FQGNSA. CDR3 residues: CASSLALAGGGTDTQYF. CDR3 nucleotides: TGTGCCAGCAGCTTAGCGCTAGCGGGGGGGGGCACAGATACGCAGTATTTT. The full variable domain, with the rest looked up from reference TRBV7-2 and TRBJ2-3, is GAGVSQSPSNKVTEKGKDVELRCDPISGHTALYWYRQSLGQGLEFLIYFQGNSAPDKSGLPSDRFSAERTGGSVSTLTIQRTQQEDSAVYLCASSLALAGGGTDTQYFGPGTRLTVL.

J is TRBJ2-2 and V is TRBV21-1; the D call TRBD2 from the table was never checked on the DNA. TRBV21-1 is a known pseudogene. The CDR3 has 17 amino acids. CDR3 in amino acids: CASSRGDSGTNTGELFF. CDR3 bases: TGTGCCAGCAGCAGGGGTGATAGCGGGACGAACACCGGGGAGCTGTTTTTT.

The chain recombines TRBV28 with TRBJ2-1, with 9 bases that match TRBD2. The CDR3 runs 18 residues. Germline CDR1 MDHEN, CDR2 SYDVKM. The ends lost 6 bases at V and 1 base at J; junction bases unmatched: 13. CDR3: CASSHSSTSGWSYNEQFF. In nucleotides, the CDR3 is TGTGCCAGCAGCCACTCCTCGACTAGCGGTTGGTCCTACAATGAGCAGTTCTTC.

The chain links TRBV7-8 to TRBJ1-1; possible D gene TRBD1, 5 bases. V lost 5 bases and J 3 bases, leaving 10 bases between the germline ends. Germline CDR1 and CDR2: SGHVS and FQNEAQ. The CDR3 runs to 13 residues. CDR3 in amino acids: CASSIQGYTEAFF. The CDR3 DNA reads TGTGCCAGCAGCATCCAGGGATACACTGAAGCTTTCTTT.

The J gene is TRBJ2-5, the V gene TRBV7-9; 8 nucleotides align to TRBD1. Trimming cost V 5 bases and J 2 bases; bases outside gene matches: 16. Germline CDR1 is SEHNR and CDR2 is FQNEAQ (reference sequence). The CDR3 runs 18 residues. The CDR3 DNA follows: TGTGCCAGCAGCCCCACCCTCGGGACAGGAGTAAATCAAGAGACCCAGTACTTC. This translates into CASSPTLGTGVNQETQYF.

The chain has TRBV5-1 and TRBJ2-7, with D unclear. The V gene lost 2 bases and the J gene lost 0 bases, with 18 bases spanning the gap. The germline V gene encodes CDR1 SGHRS and CDR2 YFSETQ. CDR3 length: 17 amino acids. The chain's CDR3 is CASSLGRANYYSYEQYF. The CDR3, as DNA: TGCGCCAGCAGCTTAGGTAGAGCAAACTACTACTCCTACGAGCAGTACTTC. The full variable domain, completed using reference TRBV5-1 and TRBJ2-7, is KAGVTQTPRYLIKTRGQQVTLSCSPISGHRSVSWYQQTPGQGLQFLFEYFSETQRNKGNFPGRFSGRQFSNSRSEMNVSTLELGDSALYLCASSLGRANYYSYEQYFGPGTRLTVT.

The chain uses TRBV9 and TRBJ1-2; TRBD1 aligns across 10 bases. The CDR3 covers 15 residues. The junction had 6 bases not matched to a gene; V was cut back by 0 bases and J by 7 bases. Germline lookup yields CDR1 SGDLS and CDR2 YYNGEE. Written as DNA, the CDR3 is TGTGCCAGCAGCGTAGAGGACAGGGGGTTGTCTGGCTACACCTTC. Translated, it gives CASSVEDRGLSGYTF. The full variable domain, in which reference TRBV9 and TRBJ1-2 provide the parts outside the CDR3, is DSGVTQTPKHLITATGQRVTLRCSPRSGDLSVYWYQQSLDQGLQFLIQYYNGEERAKGNILERFSAQQFPDLHSELNLSSLELGDSALYFCASSVEDRGLSGYTFGSGTRLTVV.

This rearrangement joins TRBV28 to TRBJ2-7; a possible D gene is TRBD2 (6 bases). The CDR3 spans 13 residues. The V and J ends lost 8 bases and 2 bases respectively, with 13 bases between them. Germline lookup yields CDR1 MDHEN and CDR2 SYDVKM. Here the CDR3 DNA reads TGTGCCAGCGTCCAGCCGGGAGCCTACGAGCAGTACTTC. It translates to CASVQPGAYEQYF.

V gene TRBV11-2 combines with J gene TRBJ2-7; a weak D match, TRBD1 (6 bases). This CDR3 comprises 16 residues. CDR1 and CDR2 (germline): SGHAT, FQNNGV. V dropped 0 bases and J dropped 5 bases, with 17 bases sitting between them. CDR3 nucleotides: TGTGCCAGCAGCTTAGAGACAGGCCGGCTCAAGGACGAGCAGTACTTC. It yields the protein CASSLETGRLKDEQYF.

The gene calls are TRBV29-1 and TRBJ1-2; D is perhaps TRBD1 (6 bases). The CDR3 spans 14 residues. Trimming stripped 2 bases from V and 2 bases from J, with 12 bases between. Per germline, CDR1 SQVTM and CDR2 ANQGSEA. The CDR3: CSVESGEGNYGYTF. CDR3 sequence (DNA): TGCAGCGTTGAATCAGGGGAGGGAAACTATGGCTACACCTTC.

The table lists this clone with a count of one. The chain combines TRBV28 with TRBJ2-3, with TRBD1 identical over 7 bases. Germline trimming cut 6 bases from V and 3 bases from J; bases unmatched to any gene: 15. The germline V gene encodes CDR1 MDHEN and CDR2 SYDVKM. This CDR3 region has 17 residues. CDR3 sequence (DNA): TGTGCCAGCAGCGGTCAAGGTGGGACAGACGGGACAGATACGCAGTATTTT. This gives the protein CASSGQGGTDGTDTQYF.

The chain has TRBV5-4 and TRBJ2-3, with no clear D. Trimming cost V 2 bases and J 5 bases, with 6 bases left between them. Germline V gives CDR1 SGHNT, CDR2 YYREEE (reference sequence). The CDR3 length is 12 residues. This CDR3 is CASSLGIDTQYF. The CDR3 bases are TGTGCCAGCAGCTTAGGAATAGATACGCAGTATTTT.

This chain uses TRBV7-2 with TRBJ2-7; 10 nucleotides agree with TRBD2. From germline, CDR1 is SGHTA and CDR2 FQGNSA. The CDR3 consists of 14 residues. With 4 bases clipped from V and 5 bases from J, the junction kept 5 bases outside the gene matches. The CDR3 nucleotides are TGTGCCAGCAGCTCCCCTAGCGGGAGTAACGAGCAGTACTTC. It translates to CASSSPSGSNEQYF.